Below are 20 T cell receptor beta chains sequenced from a single sample in a study of T cells in Graves' hyperthyroidism and ophthalmopathy. Amplification yielded TCR beta CDR3 regions, with RNA transcripts as the source. Carried out on the TCR CDR3, a first-round RT-PCR used the HTBI primer set. TCRdb ran MiXCR on the multiplex PCR reads and lists one entry per CDR3 protein. The profile shows under 450,000 distinct CDR3 sequences, about a sixth of them singletons. The sequenced sample consisted of blood. The receptors come from a woman aged 30 to 39 with Graves' hyperthyroidism that later progressed to Graves' ophthalmopathy.

This clonotype appeared many times. The genes are TRBV6-5 and TRBJ1-2, with 9 bases matching TRBD1. The V segment lost 7 bases and the J segment 8 bases; nucleotides outside the gene matches: 8. CDR1 MNHEY and CDR2 SVGAGI come from the germline V gene. The CDR3 contains 13 residues. CDR3 nucleotide sequence: TGTGCCAGCAATACAGGGGGCGGAGAGGGCTACACCTTC. Protein: CASNTGGGEGYTF.

This clonotype was recorded many times. This sequence joins TRBV27 and TRBJ2-1, with unresolved D. Trimming took off 3 bases at V and 0 bases at J, with 9 bases between the two ends. This CDR3 is 15 amino acids long. Germline V gives CDR1 MNHEY, CDR2 SMNVEV (reference sequence). The CDR3 bases are TGTGCCAGCAGTTTGACTCGGAGCTCCTACAATGAGCAGTTCTTC. Amino acid sequence: CASSLTRSSYNEQFF.

This clonotype was detected many times. The chain employs TRBV28 and TRBJ2-1; 7 bases are a match to TRBD2. The CDR3 runs to 15 residues. CDR1 and CDR2 from the germline V gene are MDHEN and SYDVKM. The J segment lost 4 bases and the V segment lost 5 bases, leaving 8 bases of the junction unmatched. CDR3 nucleotides: TGTGCCAGCAGTGTGTGGCTAGCGGCATACAATGAGCAGTTCTTC. The encoded protein is CASSVWLAAYNEQFF. The variable domain in full, with the rest retrieved from reference TRBV28 and TRBJ2-1, is DVKVTQSSRYLVKRTGEKVFLECVQDMDHENMFWYRQDPGLGLRLIYFSYDVKMKEKGDIPEGYSVSREKKERFSLILESASTNQTSMYLCASSVWLAAYNEQFFGPGTRLTVL.

In this sample, this clonotype turned up many times. The V and J genes are TRBV10-1 and TRBJ1-1; no clear D gene. Trimming removed 4 bases at V and 1 base at J, with 13 bases between. The CDR3 is made up of 15 amino acids. CDR1 and CDR2 from the germline V gene are WNHNN and SYGVQD (reference sequence). The CDR3 protein is CASSGKDLRNTEAFF. In DNA, the CDR3 is TGCGCCAGCAGTGGAAAGGATCTGAGGAACACTGAAGCTTTCTTT.

This chain joins TRBV6-1 and TRBJ1-5; D gene ambiguous. Between the trimmed V and J ends, which lost 3 bases and 1 base, there was a span of 10 bases. This CDR3 spans 15 amino acids. In germline, CDR1 is MNHNS, CDR2 SASEGT. CDR3 bases: TGTGCCAGCAGTGATTGGTCAGCGAGCAATCAGCCCCAGCATTTT. Translation gives CASSDWSASNQPQHF.

The table lists this clonotype with many counts. The rearrangement links TRBV11-2 to TRBJ2-7, with 7 bases lining up with TRBD1. Germline V gene sequence: CDR1 SGHAT, CDR2 FQNNGV. The CDR3 sequence is 14 residues long. The trim removed 3 bases at V and 0 bases at J, leaving 2 bases unmatched. This CDR3 is CASSLDRNSYEQYF. CDR3 in DNA: TGTGCCAGCAGCTTGGACAGGAACTCCTACGAGCAGTACTTC.

This clonotype was counted many times. The chain is built from TRBV5-6 and TRBJ2-7; 7 bases match TRBD1. The CDR3 covers 12 residues. CDR1 and CDR2 (germline): SGHDT, YYEEEE. J was trimmed by 5 bases and V by 4 bases; bases with no gene match: 3. In DNA, the CDR3 is TGTGCCAGCAGCGGGACAGTCGACGAGCAGTACTTC. Protein: CASSGTVDEQYF.

This clonotype is a singleton in its sample. A read error may explain this, as a much larger clone is one base away. The V gene is TRBV5-5, the J gene TRBJ2-4, with D maybe TRBD1 (5 bases). The CDR3 is 13 residues long. Per the germline V gene, CDR1 is SGHKS and CDR2 is YYEKEE (reference sequence). CDR3 loop: CASSRTTENMQYF. The CDR3 coding sequence is TGTGCCAGCAGCAGAACGACAGAAAACATGCAGTACTTC.

At least ten counts were recorded for this clonotype. This chain uses TRBV11-3 with TRBJ2-1, with TRBD1 as a possible D gene (5 bases). The germline gives CDR1 SGHNT, CDR2 YENEEA. Trimming removed 3 bases at V and 6 bases at J, with 12 bases between. The CDR3 is 14 amino acids. CDR3 coding DNA: TGTGCCAGCAGCTTCCGAGACAGACCCAATGAGCAGTTCTTC. Translating gives CASSFRDRPNEQFF.

The chain carries TRBV19 and TRBJ1-2; D possibly corresponds to TRBD1 (5 bases). The CDR3 consists of 15 residues. V was trimmed by 5 bases and J by 2 bases, leaving 15 bases between them. The V gene's germline CDR1 is LNHDA and CDR2 SQIVND (reference sequence). The DNA of the CDR3 is TGTGCCAGTAGTTACTCCGGGACGGGGAACTATGGCTACACCTTC. Its translation: CASSYSGTGNYGYTF.

The rearrangement uses TRBV28 and TRBJ1-3; D not resolved. Trimming pared 4 bases from V and 3 bases from J, leaving 13 bases between. The germline V gene encodes CDR1 MDHEN and CDR2 SYDVKM. The CDR3 has 15 residues. The CDR3 DNA reads as TGTGCCAGCAGTTCTCCCCTAAGGGTTGGAAACACCATATATTTT. As protein: CASSSPLRVGNTIYF.

This clonotype showed up just a few times. The V gene is TRBV13, the J gene TRBJ2-1; 13 nucleotides line up with TRBD2. The CDR3 consists of 19 residues. V lost 4 bases to trimming and J lost 1 base; unmatched junction nucleotides: 10. The germline CDR1 and CDR2 sequences are PRHDT and FYEKMQ (reference sequence). DNA for the CDR3: TGTGCCAGCAGCTCGACTAGCGGGAGGTTAGAAGTGTCCTACAATGAGCAGTTCTTC. Its translation is CASSSTSGRLEVSYNEQFF.

The table lists this clonotype with many counts. The rearrangement links TRBV12-5 to TRBJ2-5; no reliable D call. This CDR3 is built from 13 residues. Trimming cost V 2 bases and J 5 bases, with 9 bases left between them. Per germline, CDR1 LGHNT and CDR2 FRNRAP. The CDR3 DNA reads as TGTGCTAGTGGTTTGACCGCTTGGGAGACCCAGTACTTC. Translation gives CASGLTAWETQYF.

This clonotype has more than one count but fewer than ten. The chain couples TRBV20-1 to TRBJ2-3; D unclear. Trimming took off 0 bases at V and 3 bases at J, with 4 bases between the two ends. The CDR3 length is 12 residues. Per the germline V gene, CDR1 is DFQATT and CDR2 is SNEGSKA (reference sequence). CDR3 residues: CSARDDTDTQYF. The CDR3 DNA follows: TGCAGTGCTAGAGATGATACAGATACGCAGTATTTT.

This clonotype was seen only a few times. The rearrangement joins TRBV4-1 to TRBJ2-1; the D is unclear. The CDR3 covers 19 residues. Germline CDR1 is MGHRA and CDR2 is YSYEKL. V was trimmed by 4 bases and J by 0 bases, leaving 22 bases between them. CDR3 in amino acids: CASSRAAPYRSSSYNEQFF. For the CDR3, the DNA is TGCGCCAGCAGCCGGGCAGCTCCATATCGGTCCAGCTCCTACAATGAGCAGTTCTTC.

As for this clonotype: One base away lies a much larger clone, so this may be a sequencing read error. J is TRBJ1-2 and V is TRBV18; the D gene is possibly TRBD1 (6 bases). Germline lookup yields CDR1 KGHSH and CDR2 LQKENI. CDR3 size: 13 residues. Here the CDR3 DNA reads TGTGCCAGCTCACCACCGGGGGCAGATGGCTGCACCTTC. It codes for CASSPPGADGCTF.

With regard to this clonotype: This may be a read error, as it is one base from a much larger clone. The J gene is TRBJ2-2, the V gene TRBV20-1, with 7 bases identical to TRBD1. CDR3 size: 12 residues. CDR1 is DFQATT and CDR2 is SNEGSKA in the germline V gene (reference sequence). The CDR3 coding sequence is TGCGGTGGCTCACAGGGGACCGGGGAGCTGTTTTTT. Translating gives CGGSQGTGELFF.

This clonotype was recorded many times. The chain links TRBV11-3 to TRBJ1-1, with a weak D call TRBD1 (6 bases). Per germline, CDR1 SGHNT and CDR2 YENEEA. CDR3 length: 13 amino acids. The V end was cut by 5 bases, the J end by 3 bases, with 10 bases between. The CDR3 DNA reads TGTGCCAGCAGCCAAAGACAGGACACTGAAGCTTTCTTT. Amino acid sequence: CASSQRQDTEAFF.

V and J are TRBV12-3 or TRBV12-4 and TRBJ2-1; TRBD1 matches 9 bases. J was trimmed by 2 bases and V by 2 bases; bases with no gene match: 10. There are 18 residues in the CDR3. The CDR3 region has the DNA TGTGCCAGCAGTTTAATGTTCGTAGGGGACAGGGCCTACAATGAGCAGTTCTTC. Translating gives CASSLMFVGDRAYNEQFF.

There are many counts of this clonotype. The chain employs TRBV11-2 and TRBJ1-2, with a tentative D call TRBD1 (5 bases). Germline values: CDR1 SGHAT, CDR2 FQNNGV. The CDR3 totals 10 residues. Trimming took 8 bases from V and 6 from J, leaving 7 bases between them. Here the CDR3 reads CASGAHGYTF. In DNA form, the CDR3 reads TGTGCCAGCGGGGCTCATGGCTACACCTTC.